This T cell receptor (beta chain) is from a study of blood T cells in healthy people across ages. Study results and limitations: The diversity estimates, figures obtained from one million T cells, were considered underestimates. Unsorted PBMCs blocked a conclusive comparison of naive and antigen-experienced cells. As age increased, TCR beta diversity per million T cells fell in a roughly linear fashion.

Together with a sample-barcoded 5' primer, a J-beta primer mix was included in a second PCR lasting about 6 to 12 cycles. Any given sample supplied a minimum of 2.5 million CDR3-containing paired-end reads. Via MiXCR, TCRdb re-called the 5' RACE reads, giving one row per CDR3 protein. The sample has hundreds of thousands of distinct CDR3 sequences, around 34% seen once. Details on this clonotype: Its antigen is unknown.

The CDR3 covers 15 residues. CDR1 and CDR2 from the germline V gene are SGDLS and YYNGEE. Between the trimmed V and J ends, which lost 4 bases and 13 bases, there was a span of 26 bases. Input material: blood. This chain connects TRBV9 to TRBJ2-5; D is unresolved. The sequence was collected from a man between 18 and 29 years old in good health. CDR3 DNA: TGTGCCAGCAGCCCGCGCTCCGACAAGACCAATGAGCGGTACTTC. Its protein is CASSPRSDKTNERYF.